Sequencing of this TCR beta chain was carried out in a study of blood T cell repertoires in COVID-19. Study-level information: Whether acute or convalescent, the COVID-19 samples came from the United States, Italy and Spain.

Original processing notes: Amplified reference gene primers provided the basis for estimating nucleated cell counts. Clones were sequenced by immunoSEQ multiplex PCR, and TCRdb holds only the in-frame ones, with some missing. The V and J calls and clone size are taken from that table; D and trimming were inferred from the DNA. The sample includes roughly 70,000 clones, approximately 71% of them seen just once. Seattle cases were enrolled at active infection and followed longitudinally. Germline V lookup: CDR1 KGHDR, CDR2 SFDVKD. The CDR3 loop spans 15 amino acids. The V and J ends lost 2 bases and 1 base, in that order; junction bases with no gene match: 4.

This sequence was found in a man between 65 and 79 years old with COVID-19, enrolled during active disease. This rearrangement joins TRBV24-1 to TRBJ2-7, with TRBD2 matching 7 bases. Sequenced: peripheral blood. Here the CDR3 DNA reads TGTGCCACCAGTGATTCCGGACTAGGGTCCTACGAGCAGTACTTC. The encoded protein is CATSDSGLGSYEQYF.